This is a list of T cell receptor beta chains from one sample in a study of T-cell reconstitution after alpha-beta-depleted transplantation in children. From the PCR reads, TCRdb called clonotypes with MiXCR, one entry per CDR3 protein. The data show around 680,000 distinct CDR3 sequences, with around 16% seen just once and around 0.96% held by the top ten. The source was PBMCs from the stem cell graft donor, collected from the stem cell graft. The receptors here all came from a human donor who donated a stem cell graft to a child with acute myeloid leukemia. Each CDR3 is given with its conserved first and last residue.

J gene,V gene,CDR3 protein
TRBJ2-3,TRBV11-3,CASAATGDSTDTQYF
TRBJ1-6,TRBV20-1,CSARVYPGTGGWSSYNSPLHF
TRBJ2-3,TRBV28,CASSSGVTTLDTQYF
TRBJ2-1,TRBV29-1,CSVEKEAGPGSNEQFF
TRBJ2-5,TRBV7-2,CASSIVETQYF
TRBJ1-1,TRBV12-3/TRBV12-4,CASSLRNRKMNTEAFF
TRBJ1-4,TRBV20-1,CSAPTLPNEKLFF
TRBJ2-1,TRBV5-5,CASRLPGGTYNEQFF
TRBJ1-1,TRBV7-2,CASSPRVGTGNTEAFF
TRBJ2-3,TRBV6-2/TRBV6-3,CASSYFAGGTDTQYF
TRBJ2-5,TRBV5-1,CASSVQGALSETQYF
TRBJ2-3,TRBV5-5,CASSLALVTGTDTQYF
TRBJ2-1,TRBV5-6,CASSLGWGYNEQFF
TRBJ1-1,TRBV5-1,CASSLHYTRGGTEAFF
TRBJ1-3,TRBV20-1,CSAREWSDSGNTIYF
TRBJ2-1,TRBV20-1,CSARQTGYNEQFF